Listed below are T cell receptor beta chains from one sample, sequenced in a study of cytomegalovirus exposure and HLA in healthy donors. Profiled with immunoSEQ multiplex PCR; TCRdb holds only in-frame clones, not every one. The sample contains under 100,000 clones, around three quarters of which appear only once. Sequenced: PBMCs. The receptor source for this set is a human donor in good health. Both conserved end residues are part of each CDR3. The D gene is left open where the match is weak. Clone size is shown for a subset of rows, as once, few, many or a class of expanded clone.

TRBV4-3	NA	TRBD1	TRBJ2-7	CASSQATGLGEQYF	TGCGCCAGCAGCCAGGCGACAGGGTTGGGGGAGCAGTACTTC
TRBV6-5	NA	NA	TRBJ1-5	CASSYSGGGNQPQHF	TGTGCCAGCAGTTACTCAGGGGGGGGCAATCAGCCCCAGCATTTT
TRBV9	NA	NA	TRBJ1-2	CASSVDPTGHYGYTF	TGTGCCAGCAGCGTAGACCCTACAGGGCACTATGGCTACACCTTC
TRBV2	few	NA	TRBJ1-4	CASSEGLKGYEKLFF	TGTGCCAGCAGTGAAGGACTCAAAGGTTACGAAAAACTGTTTTTT
TRBV6-5	NA	NA	TRBJ1-2	CASTTFAGVGGYTF	TGTGCCAGCACCACTTTCGCGGGGGTAGGAGGCTACACCTTC
TRBV4-3	NA	NA	TRBJ2-2	CASSRGYRDTGELFF	TGCGCCAGCAGCCGAGGGTACAGGGACACCGGGGAGCTGTTTTTT
TRBV5-4	few	NA	TRBJ2-7	CASSLVGSGVSGEQYF	TGTGCCAGCAGCTTGGTGGGTAGCGGTGTGTCTGGCGAGCAGTACTTC
TRBV25-1	few	TRBD1	TRBJ1-1	CASSESKGQGTEAFF	TGTGCCAGCAGTGAATCGAAGGGACAGGGGACTGAAGCTTTCTTT
TRBV4-2	NA	TRBD2	TRBJ2-5	CASSQEEGRRGIQETQYF	TGTGCCAGCAGCCAAGAGGAAGGGAGGCGGGGGATTCAAGAGACCCAGTACTTC
TRBV18	NA	TRBD2	TRBJ2-2	CASSPRGGDTGELFF	TGTGCCAGCTCCCCTCGGGGGGGCGATACCGGGGAGCTGTTTTTT
TRBV27	NA	NA	TRBJ1-1	CASSFAGVMNTEAFF	TGTGCCAGCAGTTTCGCAGGGGTGATGAACACTGAAGCTTTCTTT
TRBV2	NA	NA	TRBJ1-5	CASSEVRGLEPQHF	TGTGCCAGCAGTGAAGTGCGGGGCCTGGAGCCCCAGCATTTT
TRBV10-3	NA	TRBD2	TRBJ2-7	CAISEPRLAVYYEQYF	TGTGCCATCAGTGAGCCGAGACTAGCGGTTTACTACGAGCAGTACTTC
TRBV15	NA	NA	TRBJ1-4	CATSRASDPTNEKLFF	TGTGCCACCAGCAGAGCTAGTGATCCAACTAATGAAAAACTGTTTTTT
TRBV2	NA	NA	TRBJ1-5	CASSEGGRSGPQHF	TGTGCCAGCAGTGAAGGAGGGAGGTCGGGGCCCCAGCATTTT
TRBV5-1	NA	TRBD1	TRBJ1-5	CASSRDRGDQPQHF	TGCGCCAGCAGCCGCGACAGGGGCGATCAGCCCCAGCATTTT
TRBV7-8	NA	NA	TRBJ2-3	CASRGGRRPSTDTQYF	TGTGCCAGCAGGGGGGGTCGGCGGCCTAGCACAGATACGCAGTATTTT
TRBV5-1	NA	TRBD2	TRBJ2-5	CASSLAGRLADETQYF	TGCGCCAGCAGCTTGGCCGGCCGACTAGCGGACGAGACCCAGTACTTC
TRBV10-1	once	NA	TRBJ2-1	CASSDNSLGQFF	TGCGCCAGCAGTGATAACAGCCTTGGGCAGTTCTTC
TRBV18	NA	NA	TRBJ1-5	CASSPLRGNQPQHF	TGTGCCAGCTCACCTTTAAGAGGCAATCAGCCCCAGCATTTT
TRBV11-2	NA	TRBD1	TRBJ1-2	CASSITTGKDGYTF	TGTGCCAGCAGCATAACGACAGGGAAGGATGGCTACACCTTC
TRBV10-3	NA	TRBD1	TRBJ1-1	CAISETGGRAFF	TGTGCCATCAGTGAGACAGGGGGTAGGGCTTTCTTT
TRBV5-4	NA	TRBD1	TRBJ1-4	CASSLGGGDRGHEKLFF	TGTGCCAGCAGCTTGGGAGGGGGAGACAGGGGGCACGAAAAACTGTTTTTT
TRBV6-4	once	NA	TRBJ2-3	CASSDGEAHTDTQYF	TGTGCCAGCAGTGACGGAGAAGCGCACACAGATACGCAGTATTTT
TRBV6-5	NA	NA	TRBJ1-1	CASSYSISTEAFF	TGTGCCAGCAGTTACTCGATTAGCACTGAAGCTTTCTTT
TRBV4-1	NA	NA	TRBJ2-5	CASSPTDQETQYF	TGCGCCAGCAGCCCTACAGACCAAGAGACCCAGTACTTC
TRBV5-1	NA	TRBD1	TRBJ1-4	CASSLGVQGAGEKLFF	TGCGCCAGCAGCTTGGGTGTTCAGGGGGCCGGGGAAAAACTGTTTTTT
TRBV19	NA	TRBD2	TRBJ2-1	CASSTYGAGNYNEQFF	TGTGCCAGTAGTACGTACGGAGCGGGAAACTACAATGAGCAGTTCTTC
TRBV10-1	NA	TRBD2	TRBJ2-5	CASSESVAGGWETQYF	TGCGCCAGCAGTGAGTCGGTAGCGGGGGGCTGGGAGACCCAGTACTTC
TRBV19	NA	NA	TRBJ1-1	CASVAFNTEAFF	TGTGCCAGTGTTGCGTTCAACACTGAAGCTTTCTTT